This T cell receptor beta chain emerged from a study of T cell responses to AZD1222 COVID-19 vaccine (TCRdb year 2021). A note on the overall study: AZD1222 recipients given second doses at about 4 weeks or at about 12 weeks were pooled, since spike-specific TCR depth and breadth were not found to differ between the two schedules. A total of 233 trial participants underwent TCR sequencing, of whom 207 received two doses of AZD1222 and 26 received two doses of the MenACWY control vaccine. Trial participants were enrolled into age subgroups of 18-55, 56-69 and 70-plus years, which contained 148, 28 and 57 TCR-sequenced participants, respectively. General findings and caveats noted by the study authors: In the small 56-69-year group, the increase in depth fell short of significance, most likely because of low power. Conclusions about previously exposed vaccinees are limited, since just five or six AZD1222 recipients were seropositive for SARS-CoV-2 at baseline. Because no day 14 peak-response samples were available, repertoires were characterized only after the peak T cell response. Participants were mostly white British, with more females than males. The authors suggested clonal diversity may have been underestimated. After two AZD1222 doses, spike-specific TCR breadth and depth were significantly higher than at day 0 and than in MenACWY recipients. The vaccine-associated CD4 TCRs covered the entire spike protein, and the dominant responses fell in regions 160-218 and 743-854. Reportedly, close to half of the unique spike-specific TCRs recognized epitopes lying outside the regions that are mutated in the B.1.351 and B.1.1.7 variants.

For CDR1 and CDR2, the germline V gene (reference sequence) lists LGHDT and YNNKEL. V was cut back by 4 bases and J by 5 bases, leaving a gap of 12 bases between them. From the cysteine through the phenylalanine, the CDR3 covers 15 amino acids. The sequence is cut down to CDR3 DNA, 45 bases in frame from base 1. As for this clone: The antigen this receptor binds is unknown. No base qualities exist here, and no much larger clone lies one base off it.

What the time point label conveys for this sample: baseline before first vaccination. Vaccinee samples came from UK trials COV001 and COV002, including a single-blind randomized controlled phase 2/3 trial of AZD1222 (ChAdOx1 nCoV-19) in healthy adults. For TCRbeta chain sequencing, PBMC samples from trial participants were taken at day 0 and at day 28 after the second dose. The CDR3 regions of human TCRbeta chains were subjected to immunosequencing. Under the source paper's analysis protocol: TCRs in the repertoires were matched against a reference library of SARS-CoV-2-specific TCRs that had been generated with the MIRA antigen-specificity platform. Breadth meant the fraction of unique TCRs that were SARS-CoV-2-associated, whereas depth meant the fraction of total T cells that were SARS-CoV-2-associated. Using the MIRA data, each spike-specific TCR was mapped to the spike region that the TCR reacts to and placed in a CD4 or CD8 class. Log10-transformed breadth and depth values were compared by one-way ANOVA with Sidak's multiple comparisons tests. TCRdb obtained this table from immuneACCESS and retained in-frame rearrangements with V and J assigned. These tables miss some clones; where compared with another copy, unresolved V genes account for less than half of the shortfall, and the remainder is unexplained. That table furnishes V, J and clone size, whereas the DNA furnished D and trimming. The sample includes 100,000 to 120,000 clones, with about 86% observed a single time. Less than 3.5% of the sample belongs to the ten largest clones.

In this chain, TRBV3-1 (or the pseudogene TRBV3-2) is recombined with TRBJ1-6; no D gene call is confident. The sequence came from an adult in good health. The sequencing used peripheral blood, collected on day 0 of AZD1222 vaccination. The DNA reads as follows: TGTGCCAGCAGCCCCCTGGGCCTGAATAATTCACCCCTCCACTTT. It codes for CASSPLGLNNSPLHF.